This T cell receptor (beta chain) was sequenced for a study of blood T cells in healthy people across ages. This CDR3 contains 14 residues. Between the trimmed V and J ends, which lost 7 bases and 2 bases, there was a span of 15 bases. CDR1 is SGDLS, CDR2 YYNGEE, per germline. This clonotype occurred a few times. The use of a sample-barcoded 5' primer and a J-beta primer mix characterized a second PCR of about 6 to 11 cycles. TCRdb reprocessed the 5' RACE reads via MiXCR and lists one record per CDR3 protein. The sample records more than 900,000 distinct CDR3 sequences, less than 25% being singletons. The data were also submitted as part of a second study, on T cells of mothers and their children. This second report adds: Each mother yielded more than 9 million TCR beta CDR3 reads. Each child yielded 2.5 million to 3 million reads.

V usage is TRBV9 and J usage is TRBJ2-5; D is unclear. The sequence was obtained from a girl aged 2 to 10 in good health. Specimen: blood. CDR3: CASSLHLRQETQYF. The CDR3 DNA follows: TGTGCCAGCTCACTTCACCTGCGTCAAGAGACCCAGTACTTC.